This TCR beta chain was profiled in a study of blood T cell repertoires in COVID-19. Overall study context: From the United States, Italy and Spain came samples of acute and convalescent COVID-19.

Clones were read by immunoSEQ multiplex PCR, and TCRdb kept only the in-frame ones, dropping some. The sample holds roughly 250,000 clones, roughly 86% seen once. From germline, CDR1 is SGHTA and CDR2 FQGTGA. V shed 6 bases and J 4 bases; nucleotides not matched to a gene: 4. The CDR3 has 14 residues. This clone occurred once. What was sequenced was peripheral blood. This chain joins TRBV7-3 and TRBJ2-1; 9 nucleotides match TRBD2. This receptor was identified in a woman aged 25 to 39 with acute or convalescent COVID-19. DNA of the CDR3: TGTGCCAGCAGTCAGGGACTAGCTTACAATGAGCAGTTCTTC. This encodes CASSQGLAYNEQFF.